Sequencing of this TCR beta chain was carried out in a study of OX40 agonist ivuxolimab in advanced cancers. With V trimmed by 11 bases and J by 3 bases, 12 bases remained unmatched. Germline V gives CDR1 MGHRA, CDR2 YSYEKL. This CDR3 is built from 15 residues. Only in-frame clones appear in the TCRdb table, and some are missing; sequencing was by immunoSEQ multiplex PCR. The data hold around 76,000 clones, with 70% to 90% observed a single time. Exclusion applied to patients with autoimmune disease history or systemic immunosuppression. The receptor's source is an adult with an advanced solid tumor such as melanoma, head and neck, liver or kidney cancer. The rearrangement links TRBV4-1 to TRBJ1-4; 7 nucleotides line up with TRBD1. The sequences come from CD4+ or CD8+ T cells sorted from blood, collected in a trial of the OX40 agonist ivuxolimab. The CDR3 is CAGKRGGQPNEKLFF. The DNA of the CDR3 is TGCGCCGGCAAGAGAGGGGGACAGCCTAATGAAAAACTGTTTTTT.